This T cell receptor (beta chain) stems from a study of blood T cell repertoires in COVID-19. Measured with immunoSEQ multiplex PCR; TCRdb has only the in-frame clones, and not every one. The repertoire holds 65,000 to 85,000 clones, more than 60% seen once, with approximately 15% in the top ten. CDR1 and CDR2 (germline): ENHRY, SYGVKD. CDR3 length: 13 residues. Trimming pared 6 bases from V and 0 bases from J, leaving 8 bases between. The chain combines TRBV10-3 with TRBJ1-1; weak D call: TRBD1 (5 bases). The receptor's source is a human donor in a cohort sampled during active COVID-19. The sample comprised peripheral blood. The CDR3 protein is CAIRDTLNTEAFF. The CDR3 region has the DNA TGTGCCATCAGGGACACATTGAACACTGAAGCTTTCTTT.